This T cell receptor (beta chain) was observed in a study of OX40 agonist ivuxolimab in advanced cancers. Across the study: Patients got intravenous ivuxolimab at 0.01 to 10 mg/kg every 2 weeks. Study-level points and caveats: Expanded peripheral T-cell antigen specificity went undetermined.

Here immunoSEQ multiplex PCR was the method, and the copy in TCRdb shows in-frame clones only, minus some. The sample holds roughly 26,000 clones, roughly 86% seen once. Germline assignment: CDR1 MNHNS and CDR2 SASEGT. Trimming cost V 5 bases and J 4 bases, with 11 bases left between them. The CDR3 sequence is 13 residues long. With regard to this clone: What it recognizes is unknown.

The gene calls are TRBV6-1 and TRBJ1-2; possibly TRBD1 for D (5 bases). The sequence came from an adult with an advanced solid tumor such as melanoma, head and neck, liver or kidney cancer. The starting material was CD4+ or CD8+ T cells sorted from blood, obtained in a trial of the OX40 agonist ivuxolimab. The CDR3 bases are TGTGCCAGCAGTCCCATGGGGGTCTATGGCTACACCTTC. It codes for CASSPMGVYGYTF.